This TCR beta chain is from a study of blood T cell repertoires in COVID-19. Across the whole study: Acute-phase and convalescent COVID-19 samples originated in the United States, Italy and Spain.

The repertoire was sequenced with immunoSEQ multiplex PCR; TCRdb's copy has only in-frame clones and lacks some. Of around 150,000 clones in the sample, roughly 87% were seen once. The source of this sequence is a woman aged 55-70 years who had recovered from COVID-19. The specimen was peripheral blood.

The CDR3 coding sequence is TGTGCCAGCAGCAACACTAGGGAAAAACTGTTTTTT. Its translation: CASSNTREKLFF. This rearrangement joins TRBV21-1 to TRBJ1-4. TRBV21-1 is described as a pseudogene. This CDR3 contains 12 residues.